This T cell receptor (beta chain) was retrieved from a study of T cell changes during pregnancy in multiple sclerosis. The CDR3 is 13 residues long. Deletions cut 1 base from V and 2 bases from J, with 7 bases between. The V gene's germline CDR1 is SGHRS and CDR2 YFSETQ. Some clones are missing from TCRdb's copy, which holds only in-frame ones; the method was immunoSEQ multiplex PCR. This table holds fewer than 100,000 clones, roughly 91% found once. The chain links TRBV5-1 to TRBJ2-7; D remains ambiguous. This clonotype originated in a female donor in good health, enrolled as a control in a pregnancy study. Here the sequenced sample was peripheral blood, taken after pregnancy. The chain's CDR3 is CASSLPSPYEQYF. The CDR3 DNA is TGCGCCAGCAGCTTGCCCAGTCCCTACGAGCAGTACTTC. Full variable domain (remainder filled in from reference TRBV5-1 and TRBJ2-7): KAGVTQTPRYLIKTRGQQVTLSCSPISGHRSVSWYQQTPGQGLQFLFEYFSETQRNKGNFPGRFSGRQFSNSRSEMNVSTLELGDSALYLCASSLPSPYEQYFGPGTRLTVT.